This TCR beta chain appears in the sequencing data of a study of cytomegalovirus exposure and HLA in healthy donors. The CDR3 consists of 15 residues. V was pared by 6 bases and J by 5 bases, with 17 bases between. Germline V gene data show CDR1 as SGHRS and CDR2 as YFSETQ. Regarding the study as a whole: In vitro data verified three CMV-associated chains as specific for CMV antigens. The listing of roughly 160 TCR beta chains classed them as cytomegalovirus-associated. Among TCR sequences, most were rare, though some public TCRs appeared in many donors.

Data came from immunoSEQ multiplex PCR; TCRdb stores just in-frame clones and leaves some out. Here the sample spans 60,000 or so clones, roughly nine tenths being singletons. Details on this clone: Its matching antigen is unknown.

This TCR was sampled from a man aged 18 to 29 in good health and CMV-seronegative. What was sequenced was PBMCs. The V gene is TRBV5-1, the J gene TRBJ2-2; TRBD2 is a possible D gene (6 bases). CDR3 region: CASKLGGYGTGELFF. The CDR3 DNA reads as TGCGCCAGCAAATTAGGAGGGTACGGAACCGGGGAGCTGTTTTTT.